A selection of T cell receptor beta chains follows, all from one sample in a study of beta chain features in type 1 diabetes. Profiled with immunoSEQ multiplex PCR; TCRdb holds only in-frame clones, not every one. The sample yields 300,000 or so clones, around 8% seen once. Sequenced material: central memory CD4+ T cells from blood. The receptors here all came from a young woman in good health. Both conserved end residues are part of each CDR3.

length	V	J	CDR3
16	TRBV4-2	TRBJ2-1	CASSQDLRDSYNEQFF
17	TRBV9	TRBJ2-1	CASSVLGTSGIPREQFF
15	TRBV7-2	TRBJ2-7	CASTYRASATYEQYF
14	TRBV18	TRBJ2-1	CASSPQGEQVEQFF
14	TRBV7-2	TRBJ2-7	CASSWASGNYEQYF
15	TRBV5-6	TRBJ2-3	CASSNFQGRTDTQYF
11	TRBV12-5	TRBJ2-5	CASGLRGTQYF
12	TRBV9	TRBJ1-2	CASSAYRDGYTF
12	TRBV29-1	TRBJ2-5	CSVEPSRETQYF
16	TRBV27	TRBJ2-3	CASMTGMMALTDTQYF
14	TRBV2	TRBJ2-1	CASTPRGGSNEQFF
15	TRBV27	TRBJ1-1	CASSYGVPMNTEAFF
13	TRBV7-9	TRBJ2-1	CASSLVGGNEQFF
14	TRBV16	TRBJ1-4	CASSQQGGIEKLFF
17	TRBV4-2	TRBJ1-1	CASSHNYPPKTGFEAFF
16	TRBV6-5	TRBJ2-1	CASSSGLAARYNEQFF
14	TRBV10-2	TRBJ2-1	CASRILAGFDEQFF
12	TRBV7-8	TRBJ2-7	CASSLGGHEQYF
18	TRBV5-5	TRBJ2-3	CASSRLAGAVPGTDTQYF
14	TRBV7-2	TRBJ2-7	CASSFQYSPYEQYF
15	TRBV7-8	TRBJ1-2	CASSLAARSIYGYTF
11	TRBV5-1	TRBJ2-7	CASTWGGEQYF
13	TRBV4-3	TRBJ1-3	CASSQDLVNTIYF
12	TRBV2	TRBJ1-2	CASSAQGRGYTF
19	TRBV28	TRBJ2-7	CASSLLSGTSGRRPYEQYF
14	TRBV6-6	TRBJ2-5	CASSYGGRVETQYF
15	TRBV5-1	TRBJ2-1	CASSLVGATYNEQFF
13	TRBV5-6	TRBJ2-7	CASSLGLAAGQYF
11	TRBV20-1	TRBJ2-5	CSADRQETQYF
13	TRBV18	TRBJ1-4	CASSPSQGEKLFF
15	TRBV25-1	TRBJ1-1	CASSSAGRFRTEAFF
15	TRBV4-3	TRBJ2-7	CASSQVHRQTYEQYF
15	TRBV7-6	TRBJ2-1	CASTTAGGGYNEQFF
13	TRBV5-1	TRBJ1-1	CASSLGDRDEAFF
15	TRBV6-5	TRBJ2-7	CASSYGRAGTYEQYF
16	TRBV9	TRBJ2-2	CASSVAGRGDTGELFF
14	TRBV11-2	TRBJ2-2	CASSTYRGTGELFF
16	TRBV27	TRBJ2-3	CASRPGTVSSTDTQYF
15	TRBV5-1	TRBJ2-1	CASSLGSNSYNEQFF
15	TRBV14	TRBJ1-1	CASSQSQGKGAEAFF
14	TRBV12-5	TRBJ2-1	CASGLGGDRGEQFF
13	TRBV5-5	TRBJ2-5	CASSLWTGETQYF
14	TRBV6-5	TRBJ2-1	CASSKGLAGTQQFF
12	TRBV6-6	TRBJ2-7	CASSSQGGEQYF
14	TRBV2	TRBJ2-7	CASSKQGGLYEQYF
15	TRBV10-3	TRBJ2-3	CAISVNRQGPDTQYF
16	TRBV28	TRBJ1-5	CASSFPFLRADQPQHF
14	TRBV4-3	TRBJ1-4	CASSQQTGPEKLFF
18	TRBV5-1	TRBJ2-1	CASSLSHLAGGTWNEQFF
13	TRBV7-9	TRBJ1-5	CASSRDRNQPQHF
16	TRBV2	TRBJ2-3	CASRAGTSDFTDTQYF
15	TRBV7-2	TRBJ1-5	CASSLGTGSNQPQHF
10	TRBV29-1	TRBJ2-5	CSVRRETQYF
15	TRBV7-8	TRBJ1-5	CASSSSQSHNQPQHF